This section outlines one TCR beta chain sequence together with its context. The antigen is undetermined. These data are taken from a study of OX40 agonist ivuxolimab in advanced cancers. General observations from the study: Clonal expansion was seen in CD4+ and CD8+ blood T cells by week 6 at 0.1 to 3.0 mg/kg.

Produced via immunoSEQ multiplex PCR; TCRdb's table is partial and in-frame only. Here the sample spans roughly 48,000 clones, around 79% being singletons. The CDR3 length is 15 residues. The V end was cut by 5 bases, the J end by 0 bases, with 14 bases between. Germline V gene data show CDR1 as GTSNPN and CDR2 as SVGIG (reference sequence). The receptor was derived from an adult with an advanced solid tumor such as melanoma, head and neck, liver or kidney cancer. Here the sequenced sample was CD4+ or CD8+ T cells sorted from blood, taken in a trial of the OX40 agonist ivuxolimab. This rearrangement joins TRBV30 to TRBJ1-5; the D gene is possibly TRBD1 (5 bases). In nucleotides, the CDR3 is TGTGCCTGGTCCCGGACACCAAATAGCAATCAGCCCCAGCATTTT. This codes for CAWSRTPNSNQPQHF.